These 11 T cell receptor beta chains originate from one sample sequenced in a study of identical twins. TCRdb processed the 5' RACE reads anew with MiXCR; each CDR3 protein has one entry. In the table there are 450,000 to 500,000 distinct CDR3 sequences, roughly an eighth of which are singletons. These records were also assigned to another study, of yellow fever vaccine responses in identical twins.

The sequenced material came from CD4+ T cells sorted from blood. The receptors were sampled from a woman aged 18 to 35 in good health.

This clonotype was observed at least ten times. DNA of the CDR3: TGTGCCAGCAGCTTAGATCCAGATACGCAGTATTTT. Protein: CASSLDPDTQYF. The chain is built from TRBV7-2 and TRBJ2-3; no clear D. The CDR3 runs 12 residues. Germline V lookup: CDR1 SGHTA, CDR2 FQGNSA. The ends were cut back, 1 base at V and 4 bases at J, with 3 bases in the middle.

This clonotype was seen many times. V and J are TRBV29-1 and TRBJ2-7; tentative D call: TRBD2 (5 bases). The CDR3 is made up of 12 amino acids. Trimming took 1 base from V and 5 from J, leaving 9 bases between them. The V gene's germline CDR1 is SQVTM and CDR2 ANQGSEA. CDR3 nucleotide sequence: TGCAGCGTTGAAGTCAGCGGCGACGAGCAGTACTTC. Translation gives CSVEVSGDEQYF.

V and J are TRBV2 and TRBJ2-3, with D possibly TRBD2 on 6 matching bases. The CDR3 extends over 16 amino acids. Germline V gene lookup returns CDR1 SNHLY and CDR2 FYNNEI. Trimming shortened V by 1 base and J by 2 bases, and 13 bases separated the two germline ends. The CDR3 bases are TGTGCCAGCAGTGAAGAGCCGGGGGAGACCACAGATACGCAGTATTTT. Protein sequence: CASSEEPGETTDTQYF.

This clonotype showed up just a few times. The chain joins TRBV5-6 to TRBJ2-2; 9 positions match TRBD1. The CDR3 loop spans 16 amino acids. Germline CDR1 SGHDT, CDR2 YYEEEE. V lost 2 bases, J lost 6 bases, and 8 bases stayed unmatched. The CDR3 coding sequence is TGTGCCAGCAGCTTCGGGACAGGGAGCCATTCCGGGGAGCTGTTTTTT. Translating gives CASSFGTGSHSGELFF. The entire variable domain, with the rest obtained from reference TRBV5-6 and TRBJ2-2, is as follows: DAGVTQSPTHLIKTRGQQVTLRCSPKSGHDTVSWYQQALGQGPQFIFQYYEEEERQRGNFPDRFSGHQFPNYSSELNVNALLLGDSALYLCASSFGTGSHSGELFFGEGSRLTVL.

There are many counts of this clonotype. The V gene is TRBV5-1, the J gene TRBJ2-1; TRBD2 is a possible D gene (6 bases). The CDR3 extends over 15 amino acids. Trimming took 1 base from V and 4 from J, leaving 12 bases between them. From germline, CDR1 is SGHRS and CDR2 YFSETQ. DNA for the CDR3: TGCGCCAGCAGCTTGTCGGCCGGAGGGTACAATGAGCAGTTCTTC. Residues: CASSLSAGGYNEQFF.

This chain uses TRBV11-2 with TRBJ2-4, with 9 bases identical to TRBD2. Losses at the gene ends were 2 bases for V and 0 bases for J; bases not matched to a gene: 5. This CDR3 region has 17 residues. Germline V gene sequence: CDR1 SGHAT, CDR2 FQNNGV. This CDR3 is CASSLTAGGLAKNIQYF. CDR3 sequence (DNA): TGTGCCAGCAGCTTAACAGCGGGAGGCTTAGCCAAAAACATTCAGTACTTC.

This clonotype was seen only a few times. This chain links TRBV6-5 with TRBJ1-2; D perhaps matches TRBD1 (6 bases). This CDR3 comprises 14 residues. Per the germline V gene, CDR1 is MNHEY and CDR2 is SVGAGI. The V and J ends lost 2 bases and 2 bases respectively, with 9 bases between them. The CDR3 reads CASSYSQGNYGYTF. DNA of the CDR3: TGTGCCAGCAGTTACAGTCAGGGGAACTATGGCTACACCTTC.

This clonotype occurred a few times. The chain joins TRBV11-2 to TRBJ2-1, with D possibly matching TRBD1 (6 bases). The V and J ends lost 4 bases and 10 bases respectively, with 17 bases between them. The CDR3 sequence is 14 residues long. Germline CDR1 SGHAT, CDR2 FQNNGV. CDR3 in amino acids: CASSSFVGAGEQFF. CDR3 nucleotide sequence: TGTGCCAGCAGCTCGTTCGTGGGGGCAGGGGAGCAGTTCTTC.

The rearrangement joins TRBV19 to TRBJ2-2, with 8 bases identical to TRBD1. Unmatched junction bases numbered 3, after V lost 2 bases and J lost 7 bases. CDR1 is LNHDA, CDR2 SQIVND, per germline (reference sequence). There are 14 residues in the CDR3. The CDR3 nucleotides read TGTGCCAGTAGTATACCAGGGGGCTACGGGGAGCTGTTTTTT. Residues: CASSIPGGYGELFF.

At least ten counts were recorded for this clonotype. V and J are TRBV15 and TRBJ2-4; TRBD1 agrees at 7 bases. The V gene end was trimmed by 0 bases and the J gene end by 1 base; junction bases not matched to a gene: 6. CDR3 size: 17 residues. From germline, CDR1 is LNHNV and CDR2 YYDKDF (reference sequence). For the CDR3, the DNA is TGTGCCACCAGCAGAGACTGGGACAGCTCGGCCAAAAACATTCAGTACTTC. The encoded protein is CATSRDWDSSAKNIQYF.

This clonotype was picked up a small number of times. The CDR3 DNA is TGTGCCAGCAGCCGACAGGGAAGTAACTATGGCTACACCTTC. Translating it yields CASSRQGSNYGYTF. The chain links TRBV3-1 to TRBJ1-2; TRBD1 matches at 7 bases. Per germline, CDR1 LGHDT and CDR2 YNNKEL (reference sequence). The CDR3 consists of 14 residues. The V segment lost 4 bases and the J segment 1 base; nucleotides outside the gene matches: 3.